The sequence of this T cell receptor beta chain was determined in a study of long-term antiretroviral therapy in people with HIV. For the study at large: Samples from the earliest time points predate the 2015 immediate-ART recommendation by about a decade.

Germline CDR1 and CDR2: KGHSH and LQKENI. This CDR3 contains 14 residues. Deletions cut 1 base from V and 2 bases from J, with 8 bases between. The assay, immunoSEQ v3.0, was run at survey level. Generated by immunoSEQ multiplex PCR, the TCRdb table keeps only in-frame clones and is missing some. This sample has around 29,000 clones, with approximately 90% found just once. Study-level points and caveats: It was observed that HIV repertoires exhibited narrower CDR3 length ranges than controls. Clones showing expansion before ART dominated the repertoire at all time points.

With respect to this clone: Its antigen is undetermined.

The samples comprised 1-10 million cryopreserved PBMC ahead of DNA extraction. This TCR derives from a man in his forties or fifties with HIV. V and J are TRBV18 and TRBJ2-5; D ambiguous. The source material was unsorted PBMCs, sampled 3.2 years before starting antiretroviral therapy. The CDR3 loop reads CASSPRQLQETQYF. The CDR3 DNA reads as TGTGCCAGCTCACCACGCCAGTTACAAGAGACCCAGTACTTC.